This TCR beta chain originates from a study of early T cells in non-severe SARS-CoV-2 infection. Study-wide background: Chains stayed unpaired after sequencing of bulk RNA from unsorted whole blood.

This clonotype was seen at least ten times. Antigen unknown. The TCR library protocol attached unique molecular identifiers to the individual cDNA molecules. Each CDR3 protein gets one entry after TCRdb re-called the 5' RACE reads with MiXCR. Found here are roughly 46,000 distinct CDR3 sequences, roughly 5.4% of them singletons; the top ten hold about 5%. The study's findings and limits: There was a bias toward anti-spike CD8 responses in VDJdb matching, which missed private and CD4 specificities.

The germline gives CDR1 SGHVS, CDR2 FNYEAQ. V lost 4 bases and J lost 9; bases outside the gene matches: 3. The length of the CDR3 is 12 residues. The V and J genes are TRBV7-6 and TRBJ2-1; 7 positions match TRBD1. The sequence came from an adult who was a healthcare worker with PCR-confirmed SARS-CoV-2 infection or an uninfected control (not recorded which). Sequenced material: whole blood, taken at baseline. The CDR3 here is CASSSTGLEQFF. CDR3 DNA: TGTGCCAGCAGCTCGACAGGGCTTGAGCAGTTCTTC.